This T cell receptor beta chain was captured in a study of memory CD4+ T cells and cytomegalovirus serostatus. Germline lookup yields CDR1 SGHRS and CDR2 YFSETQ. The CDR3 runs to 16 residues. With 6 bases removed from V and 1 base from J, the gap between germline ends came to 19 bases. Single viable CD3+CD4+CD8-CD45RO+ cells were sorted as the memory CD4+ T cells. Measured with immunoSEQ multiplex PCR; TCRdb has only the in-frame clones, and not every one. This table holds about 48,000 clones, around 78% found once. Sequencing was performed on memory CD4+ T cells from blood. This TCR was recovered from an adult in good health and CMV-seronegative. V and J are TRBV5-1 and TRBJ1-1; D possibly corresponds to TRBD1 (5 bases). Here the CDR3 reads CASILTSVGGNTEAFF. CDR3 sequence (DNA): TGCGCCAGCATTCTAACTTCTGTTGGGGGGAACACTGAAGCTTTCTTT.